The sequence of this TCR beta chain was determined in a study of blood T cells in healthy people across ages. Study as a whole: The template switching approach captured approximately one barcoded beta molecule for every two T cells. Study conclusions and caveats: Long-lived donors carried more naive CD4+ cells and greater diversity than aged donors.

With a J-beta primer mix and a sample-barcoded 5' primer, a second PCR ran about 7 to 11 cycles. TCRdb passed the 5' RACE reads through MiXCR, listing each CDR3 protein once. The top ten hold roughly 3.5% of the sample, which has about 800,000 distinct CDR3 sequences, approximately 25% seen once. Between the trimmed V and J ends, which lost 2 bases and 4 bases, there was a span of 14 bases. This CDR3 is built from 15 residues. This clonotype appeared once. Antigen unknown. Another study also made use of these data, one on T cells of mothers and their children. As reported in that work: Over 5 children and their three healthy Caucasian mothers were the donors. A slight, non-significant increase in overlap was found for related mother-child pairs relative to unrelated pairs.

Sequencing used blood. This sequence joins TRBV12-3 or TRBV12-4 and TRBJ2-5, with D tentatively TRBD1 (6 bases). The receptor's source is a boy between 10 and 17 years old in good health. The CDR3 protein is CASSLRLQGLETQYF. The CDR3 region has the DNA TGTGCCAGCAGTTTACGGTTGCAGGGGCTAGAGACCCAGTACTTC.